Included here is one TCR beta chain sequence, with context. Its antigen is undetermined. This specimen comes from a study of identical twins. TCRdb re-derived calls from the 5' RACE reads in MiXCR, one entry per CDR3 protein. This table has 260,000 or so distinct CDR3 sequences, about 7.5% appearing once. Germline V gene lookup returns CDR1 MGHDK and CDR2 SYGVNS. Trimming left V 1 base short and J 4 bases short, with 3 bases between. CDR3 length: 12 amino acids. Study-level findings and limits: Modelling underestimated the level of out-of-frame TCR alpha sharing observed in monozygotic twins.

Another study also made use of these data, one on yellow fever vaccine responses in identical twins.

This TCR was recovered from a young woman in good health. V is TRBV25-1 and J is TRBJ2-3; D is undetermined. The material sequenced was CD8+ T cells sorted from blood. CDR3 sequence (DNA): TGTGCCAGCAGTGAATCAGCAGATACGCAGTATTTT. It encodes CASSESADTQYF.